The source of this T cell receptor (beta chain) is a study of blood T cell repertoires in COVID-19. Study-wide context: Collection of acute and convalescent COVID-19 samples took place in the United States, Italy and Spain. PBMCs, B-cell-depleted T cells, or T cells provided the cDNA or gDNA that made up the material.

Original processing notes: Estimates of nucleated cell counts were drawn from the amplification of reference gene primers. Sequencing used immunoSEQ multiplex PCR; TCRdb keeps in-frame clones, though not all of them. D and trimming were read from the DNA, whereas the V and J calls and clone size are those reported in that table. The data hold approximately 250,000 clones, with about 83% observed a single time. The germline V gene has CDR1 LNHNV and CDR2 YYDKDF (reference sequence). Trimming removed 5 bases from V and 4 bases from J, with 18 bases in between. CDR3 length equals 16 residues. The chain links TRBV15 to TRBJ1-5; D may be TRBD1 (6 bases). Sequences were obtained from peripheral blood. This TCR was sampled from a woman between 40 and 50 years old who had recovered from COVID-19. CDR3 nucleotides: TGTGCCACCAGCCCTCGGGGGAGGGGGGCAAATCAGCCCCAGCATTTT. Residues: CATSPRGRGANQPQHF.